Reported below is one TCR beta chain. Germline V gene sequence: CDR1 SGHTA, CDR2 FQGTGA. V gave up 5 bases and J gave up 3 bases; unmatched junction bases: 7. CDR3 size: 16 residues. Per the study methods: Estimation of nucleated cell counts was performed using reference gene primer amplification. The method was immunoSEQ multiplex PCR; TCRdb's version includes in-frame clones alone and lacks a portion of them. V, J and clone size were drawn from that table, and D and trimming were deduced from the DNA. Found here are approximately 280,000 clones, around 86% of them singletons; the top ten hold 2% to 2.5%. This record comes from a study of blood T cell repertoires in COVID-19. The wider study: Whether acute or convalescent, the COVID-19 samples came from the United States, Italy and Spain. PBMCs, B-cell-depleted T cells, or T cells provided the cDNA or gDNA that made up the material.

Sequencing was performed on peripheral blood. V gene TRBV7-3 combines with J gene TRBJ2-1, with 10 nucleotides matching TRBD2. The clonotype originates from a man over 45 with acute or convalescent COVID-19. CDR3 sequence reads: CASSARTSGVYNEQFF. In DNA form, the CDR3 reads TGTGCCAGCAGCGCGAGAACTAGCGGGGTCTACAATGAGCAGTTCTTC.